What follows are 32 T cell receptor beta chains derived from one specimen sequenced in a study of response to subunit inactivated influenza vaccine. TCRdb itself ran the RT-PCR reads through MiXCR, one entry per CDR3 protein. The sample holds 650,000 to 800,000 distinct CDR3 sequences, approximately 15% seen once. The sample in question was PBMCs from blood, obtained about 14 days before vaccination. The receptors originated from a man aged 50 to 60 who received an inactivated influenza vaccine.

This clonotype was counted a few times. The chain recombines TRBV5-1 with TRBJ2-1; D is undetermined. Trimming cost V 7 bases and J 8 bases, with 22 bases left between them. CDR1 and CDR2 from the germline V gene are SGHRS and YFSETQ. There are 15 residues in the CDR3. CDR3 residues: CASAMGVQAVDEQFF. The CDR3 coding sequence is TGCGCCAGCGCCATGGGTGTTCAAGCCGTGGATGAGCAGTTCTTC.

The rearrangement uses TRBV28 and TRBJ2-7; weak D call: TRBD2 (6 bases). The CDR3 is made up of 14 amino acids. Per germline, CDR1 MDHEN and CDR2 SYDVKM. V was trimmed by 5 bases and J by 2 bases, leaving 13 bases between them. For the CDR3, the DNA is TGTGCCAGCAGTCGCCGGGACTGGGCCTACGAGCAGTACTTC. Amino acid sequence: CASSRRDWAYEQYF.

The chain joins TRBV14 to TRBJ2-5; TRBD1 is a possible D gene (6 bases). The CDR3 contains 17 residues. Trimming removed 2 bases at V and 5 bases at J, with 21 bases between. In germline, CDR1 is SGHDN, CDR2 FVKESK. CDR3 sequence reads: CASSQRLGAPMWETQYF. The CDR3 region has the DNA TGTGCCAGCAGCCAAAGGTTGGGGGCGCCGATGTGGGAGACCCAGTACTTC.

This chain joins TRBV6-2 or TRBV6-3 and TRBJ2-1; 9 nucleotides agree with TRBD2. CDR1 and CDR2 from the germline V gene are MNHEY and SVGEGT. The length of the CDR3 is 16 residues. With V trimmed by 0 bases and J by 6 bases, 6 bases remained unmatched. The CDR3 region is CASSYSVSGSPNEQFF. CDR3 nucleotide sequence: TGTGCCAGCAGTTACTCGGTTAGCGGGAGTCCCAATGAGCAGTTCTTC.

This clonotype was observed a few times. This sequence joins TRBV5-1 and TRBJ2-1; D may be TRBD2 (6 bases). The CDR3 totals 18 residues. Trimming removed 3 bases from V and 0 bases from J, with 19 bases in between. Germline loops: CDR1 SGHRS, CDR2 YFSETQ. The DNA of the CDR3 is TGCGCCAGCAGCTCCCCCAATCGGGGGTCGAGCTCCTACAATGAGCAGTTCTTC. Translation: CASSSPNRGSSSYNEQFF.

This clonotype was observed a few times. This rearrangement joins TRBV6-6 to TRBJ2-3; D is ambiguous. The V end was cut by 6 bases, the J end by 6 bases, with 4 bases between. CDR3 size: 10 residues. Germline V lookup: CDR1 MNHNY, CDR2 SVGAGI (reference sequence). The CDR3 sequence: CASRHDTQYF. CDR3 bases: TGTGCCAGCAGGCACGATACGCAGTATTTT.

This clonotype has a handful of counts. The chain uses TRBV7-9 and TRBJ2-1; D is ambiguous. Per germline, CDR1 SEHNR and CDR2 FQNEAQ (reference sequence). The CDR3 is 11 amino acids. Trimming pared 10 bases from V and 7 bases from J, leaving 11 bases between. Written as DNA, the CDR3 is TGTGCCATCCCGTGGAGTAATGAGCAGTTCTTC. Its protein product is CAIPWSNEQFF. Complete variable domain (other parts from reference TRBV7-9 and TRBJ2-1): DTGVSQNPRHKITKRGQNVTFRCDPISEHNRLYWYRQTLGQGPEFLTYFQNEAQLEKSRLLSDRFSAERPKGSFSTLEIQRTEQGDSAMYLCAIPWSNEQFFGPGTRLTVL.

Ten or more counts support this clonotype. The chain joins TRBV12-3 or TRBV12-4 to TRBJ1-5; 7 bases map to TRBD1. Unmatched junction bases numbered 9, after V lost 5 bases and J lost 14 bases. CDR3 length: 12 amino acids. The DNA for the CDR3 is TGTGCCAGCAGTCGCACAGGGGCCCGGGAGCATTTT. Translation: CASSRTGAREHF.

This clonotype was detected only a few times. The V gene is TRBV6-1, the J gene TRBJ1-2, with 9 bases aligning to TRBD1. Trimming at V came to 8 bases and at J to 5 bases, leaving 12 bases not matched to a gene. The CDR3 spans 15 residues. Germline V gives CDR1 MNHNS, CDR2 SASEGT. CDR3 residues: CASLLGGQGLYGYTF. DNA for the CDR3: TGTGCCAGCCTCCTGGGGGGACAGGGCCTATATGGCTACACCTTC.

This clonotype was detected a few times. The chain recombines TRBV29-1 with TRBJ1-1; D remains ambiguous. CDR3 size: 13 residues. With 4 bases removed from V and 2 bases from J, the gap between germline ends came to 11 bases. The V gene's germline CDR1 is SQVTM and CDR2 ANQGSEA. The CDR3 DNA follows: TGCAGCGTTGGTCTTGGCATAAACACTGAAGCTTTCTTT. Translating gives CSVGLGINTEAFF.

This clonotype was observed a handful of times. The gene calls are TRBV12-3 or TRBV12-4 and TRBJ2-7, with no clear D. This CDR3 is 13 amino acids long. Trimming shortened V by 3 bases and J by 3 bases, and 9 bases separated the two germline ends. For the CDR3, the DNA is TGTGCCAGCAGTTTCGGTGGCAACTACGAGCAGTACTTC. The encoded protein is CASSFGGNYEQYF.

The rearrangement links TRBV4-3 to TRBJ1-2; 7 positions match TRBD1. Germline assignment: CDR1 LGHNA and CDR2 YSLEER. The CDR3 length is 16 residues. With V trimmed by 0 bases and J by 3 bases, 7 bases remained unmatched. As DNA, the CDR3 is TGCGCCAGCAGCCAAGATTGGAGACAGGGTCACTATGGCTACACCTTC. Encoded protein: CASSQDWRQGHYGYTF.

Many counts were recorded for this clonotype. V gene TRBV11-2 combines with J gene TRBJ1-2; D unresolved. The length of the CDR3 is 14 residues. Trimming pared 5 bases from V and 0 bases from J, leaving 10 bases between. Germline lookup yields CDR1 SGHAT and CDR2 FQNNGV. The DNA for the CDR3 is TGTGCCAGCAGCCCCGGGCCAACTAACTATGGCTACACCTTC. Its protein product is CASSPGPTNYGYTF.

This clonotype was counted only a few times. The chain joins TRBV10-3 to TRBJ2-7; perhaps TRBD1 as D (5 bases). The CDR3 runs to 15 residues. Germline V gene sequence: CDR1 ENHRY, CDR2 SYGVKD. Trimming stripped 6 bases from V and 2 bases from J, with 17 bases between. DNA of the CDR3: TGTGCCATCAGAGAGCAGGGATTAGGTGCCTACGAGCAGTACTTC. Translated, it gives CAIREQGLGAYEQYF.

This clonotype was observed a few times. The chain carries TRBV20-1 and TRBJ1-5, with D tentatively TRBD1 (5 bases). The CDR3 runs to 16 residues. Germline V gene sequence: CDR1 DFQATT, CDR2 SNEGSKA (reference sequence). The V end was cut by 0 bases, the J end by 1 base, with 13 bases between. In DNA, the CDR3 is TGCAGTGCTAGAGATCCGGCCAGGGACAGCAATCAGCCCCAGCATTTT. Encoded protein: CSARDPARDSNQPQHF.

V and J are TRBV10-3 and TRBJ1-6; D possibly corresponds to TRBD1 (6 bases). The germline CDR1 and CDR2 sequences are ENHRY and SYGVKD. There are 17 residues in the CDR3. The V and J ends lost 3 bases and 10 bases respectively, with 22 bases between them. The CDR3 spells CAISEEGVSGRGSPLHF. CDR3 bases: TGTGCCATCAGTGAAGAGGGGGTCTCAGGAAGGGGATCACCCCTCCACTTT.

This clonotype was seen a few times. The rearrangement uses TRBV28 and TRBJ1-2; D is unresolved. The CDR3 covers 12 residues. Germline-derived CDR1 and CDR2 are MDHEN and SYDVKM. The ends were cut back, 3 bases at V and 4 bases at J, with 6 bases in the middle. CDR3 sequence: CASSFKGYGYTF. The CDR3, as DNA: TGTGCCAGCAGTTTTAAGGGCTATGGCTACACCTTC.

This clonotype was counted at least ten times. V usage is TRBV20-1 and J usage is TRBJ2-3; D could derive from TRBD1 or TRBD2 (5 bases each). Germline V gives CDR1 DFQATT, CDR2 SNEGSKA (reference sequence). V lost 7 bases, J lost 4 bases, and 15 bases lay in between. CDR3 size: 13 residues. CDR3: CSELGDAPDTQYF. CDR3 nucleotide sequence: TGCAGTGAGCTCGGGGACGCCCCAGATACGCAGTATTTT.

The chain links TRBV10-3 to TRBJ1-1; D is undetermined. The CDR3 extends over 15 amino acids. CDR1 ENHRY and CDR2 SYGVKD come from the germline V gene. With 0 bases removed from V and 0 bases from J, the gap between germline ends came to 8 bases. The CDR3 nucleotides read TGTGCCATCAGTGAGTCGGCACAGATGAACACTGAAGCTTTCTTT. This translates into CAISESAQMNTEAFF.

This clonotype was seen only a few times. The chain is built from TRBV7-2 and TRBJ1-2, with D maybe TRBD1 (5 bases). V dropped 3 bases and J dropped 8 bases, with 10 bases sitting between them. Per the germline V gene, CDR1 is SGHTA and CDR2 is FQGNSA. The length of the CDR3 is 12 residues. The CDR3 sequence: CASSFRDGGYTF. DNA for the CDR3: TGTGCCAGCAGCTTCAGGGACGGAGGCTACACCTTC.

This clonotype appeared a few times. The CDR3 DNA is TGTGCCAGCAGCCAGGGGGGAGGGTTTGAAGCTTTCTTT. It yields the protein CASSQGGGFEAFF. The chain links TRBV7-2 to TRBJ1-1; TRBD1 aligns across 7 bases. In germline, CDR1 is SGHTA, CDR2 FQGNSA. With 5 bases clipped from V and 7 bases from J, the junction kept 7 bases outside the gene matches. The length of the CDR3 is 13 residues.

The chain employs TRBV4-3 and TRBJ2-2; 9 bases fit TRBD2. V lost 4 bases to trimming and J lost 2 bases; unmatched junction nucleotides: 5. CDR1 LGHNA and CDR2 YSLEER come from the germline V gene. The CDR3 is 16 amino acids. The CDR3 loop reads CASSLGLATNTGELFF. In DNA, the CDR3 is TGCGCCAGCAGCCTCGGACTAGCGACCAACACCGGGGAGCTGTTTTTT.

The V gene is TRBV7-2, the J gene TRBJ2-4; no definite D call. Trimming shortened V by 8 bases and J by 4 bases, and 15 bases separated the two germline ends. This CDR3 contains 14 residues. In germline, CDR1 is SGHTA, CDR2 FQGNSA. The CDR3 here is CASGMGSRKNIQYF. CDR3 coding DNA: TGTGCCAGCGGAATGGGGTCACGGAAAAACATTCAGTACTTC.

The chain recombines TRBV6-1 with TRBJ1-1, with a tentative D call TRBD1 (6 bases). Germline V gene lookup returns CDR1 MNHNS and CDR2 SASEGT. This CDR3 region has 15 residues. V was trimmed by 4 bases and J by 4 bases, leaving 16 bases between them. CDR3 in DNA: TGTGCCAGCAGTGTTATGGGGGCGGGGGGCACTGAAGCTTTCTTT. It translates to CASSVMGAGGTEAFF.

This clonotype was seen repeatedly, ten times or more. The chain employs TRBV5-1 and TRBJ2-5; D perhaps matches TRBD1 (5 bases). CDR1 and CDR2 (germline): SGHRS, YFSETQ. This CDR3 is 13 amino acids long. Deletions cut 0 bases from V and 3 bases from J, with 6 bases between. The CDR3 loop reads CASSLGREETQYF. The CDR3 DNA reads as TGCGCCAGCAGCTTGGGCAGGGAAGAGACCCAGTACTTC.

A few counts support this clonotype. The V call is TRBV20-1, the J call TRBJ1-5, with a weak D call TRBD1 (5 bases). This CDR3 spans 14 amino acids. V dropped 5 bases and J dropped 3 bases, with 14 bases sitting between them. The V gene's germline CDR1 is DFQATT and CDR2 SNEGSKA (reference sequence). CDR3 coding DNA: TGCAGTGCTCACCCGGGCAGGGTCAATCAGCCCCAGCATTTT. Protein: CSAHPGRVNQPQHF.

This chain links TRBV12-3 or TRBV12-4 with TRBJ2-1; 13 nucleotides line up with TRBD2. The CDR3 runs to 15 residues. The V and J ends lost 5 bases and 7 bases, in that order; junction bases with no gene match: 5. CDR3 coding DNA: TGTGCCAGCAGTCTAATGACTAGCGGGGGGAATGAGCAGTTCTTC. Translating gives CASSLMTSGGNEQFF.

This clonotype showed up many times. J is TRBJ2-4 and V is TRBV4-3; 8 nucleotides match TRBD1. Germline V gene lookup returns CDR1 LGHNA and CDR2 YSLEER. V was pared by 3 bases and J by 9 bases, with 7 bases of the junction left unmatched. This CDR3 region has 14 residues. CDR3 DNA sequence: TGCGCCAGCAGCCAGGAAGGACAGGGCGGCATTCAGTACTTC. It specifies CASSQEGQGGIQYF.

The V and J genes are TRBV28 and TRBJ1-2; 10 bases are shared with TRBD1. After removal of 4 bases from V and 4 bases from J, the junction contained 18 bases not matched to a gene. The germline V gene encodes CDR1 MDHEN and CDR2 SYDVKM. The CDR3 spans 19 residues. The CDR3 spells CASSSRRDRGTRQGYGYTF. CDR3 bases: TGTGCCAGCAGTTCCCGCCGGGACAGGGGAACTCGGCAAGGCTATGGCTACACCTTC.

The table lists this clonotype with a few counts. The rearrangement uses TRBV3-1 and TRBJ1-2; D not certain. Germline lookup yields CDR1 LGHDT and CDR2 YNNKEL (reference sequence). Trimming removed 1 base from V and 4 bases from J, with 7 bases in between. The length of the CDR3 is 13 residues. CDR3 protein: CASSQGSSYGYTF. The CDR3 DNA reads as TGTGCCAGCAGCCAAGGTTCCAGCTATGGCTACACCTTC.

This sequence joins TRBV12-3 or TRBV12-4 and TRBJ2-2; 16 bases are a match to TRBD2. V was clipped by 2 bases and J by 7 bases; unmatched bases: 10. The CDR3 is made up of 19 amino acids. The CDR3 protein is CASSLPIGTSGRAIGELFF. The DNA of the CDR3 is TGTGCCAGCAGTTTACCGATAGGGACTAGCGGGAGGGCCATCGGGGAGCTGTTTTTT.

CDR3 loop: CASSSRTSLPYNEQFF. In DNA form, the CDR3 reads TGTGCCAGCAGCTCCCGGACTAGCCTCCCCTACAATGAGCAGTTCTTC. This chain uses TRBV5-5 with TRBJ2-1; TRBD2 agrees at 8 bases. The CDR3 runs to 16 residues. The V gene end was trimmed by 3 bases and the J gene end by 2 bases; junction bases not matched to a gene: 7. The germline V gene has CDR1 SGHKS and CDR2 YYEKEE (reference sequence). The full variable domain, rest sourced from reference TRBV5-5 and TRBJ2-1, is DAGVTQSPTHLIKTRGQQVTLRCSPISGHKSVSWYQQVLGQGPQFIFQYYEKEERGRGNFPDRFSARQFPNYSSELNVNALLLGDSALYLCASSSRTSLPYNEQFFGPGTRLTVL.